Sequencing of this T cell receptor beta chain was carried out in a study of graft-versus-host responses after intestinal transplantation. Study-level results: Those patients showing graft-donor T cell macrochimerism displayed high graft-versus-host to host-versus-graft clonal ratios in allografts.

This table comes from immunoSEQ multiplex PCR, and its TCRdb copy is limited to in-frame clones, with some not included. The sample holds around 130,000 clones; about 92% are singletons and the top ten take approximately 0.17%. This CDR3 is 16 amino acids long. As regards this clone: Its antigen is as yet unknown.

The material sequenced was unstimulated CD4+ T cells sorted from spleen or lymph node cells, taken before intestinal transplant. The rearrangement uses TRBV12-2 and TRBJ2-3; TRBD1 was called by the table and not checked on the DNA. TRBV12-2 is a pseudogene segment. This clonotype originated in a human donor who received an intestinal transplant. The CDR3 sequence: CASRLAGDRTTDTQYF. The CDR3 DNA reads TGTGCAAGTCGCTTAGCGGGCGACAGAACCACAGATACGCAGTATTTT.